The entry below gives a single TCR beta chain sequence along with its context. The target antigen is unknown. The germline V gene has CDR1 MNHNS and CDR2 SASEGT. The CDR3 covers 13 residues. This entry belongs to a study of T cells expressing NK-cell markers. Study background: There were seven HCMV-seropositive donors and one seronegative donor among the eight sequenced.

Broader study findings: A range of about 1.0-8% of CD8+ T cells consisted of dominant NKG2C+ clonotypes in a handful of donors. There were a handful of donors in whom these clonotypes also led the CD3+CD56-NKG2C+ fraction.

As the method of synthesis, 5'RACE template switching with UMIs yielded TCR beta cDNA. Each CDR3 protein gets one entry in TCRdb, which reprocessed the 5' RACE reads and gives no DNA. The sample has about 180,000 distinct CDR3 sequences. Sequenced: blood T cells: a sorted CD56 or NKG2C T cell subset, CD4+ or CD8+ T cells, or bulk PBMC T cells (not recorded which). The source is a woman between 18 and 75 years old in good health. This sequence joins TRBV6-1 and TRBJ1-5; TCRdb names TRBD1, which stays unverified in the absence of DNA. The CDR3: CASRVDNYQPQHF.